The entry that follows covers one T cell receptor beta chain sequence. The antigen remains undetermined. TCRalpha and TCRbeta cDNA underwent two nested PCRs of roughly 17 and 9 cycles. From its re-call of the 5' RACE reads, TCRdb lists each CDR3 protein once, without DNA. The record lists 350,000 to 400,000 distinct CDR3 sequences, of which the ten most abundant hold roughly 2.6%. This sample was taken from a study of monozygotic twins with inflammatory bowel disease. The CDR3 loop spans 12 amino acids. The study's findings and limits: Especially with disease activity, IBD patients had fewer clonotypes in common with others than healthy twins did. In these data, no single strong IBD-associated signal or clonotype received support. Some repertoire variability may stem from patients' differing immunosuppressive treatments.

Source material: blood. The V gene is TRBV12-3 or TRBV12-4, the J gene TRBJ1-5; TCRdb selects TRBD1, and the lack of DNA leaves this call unchecked. The receptor comes from a human donor with ulcerative colitis or Crohn's disease, or a healthy co-twin of an affected twin (not recorded which). The CDR3: CASSRGASSQHF.